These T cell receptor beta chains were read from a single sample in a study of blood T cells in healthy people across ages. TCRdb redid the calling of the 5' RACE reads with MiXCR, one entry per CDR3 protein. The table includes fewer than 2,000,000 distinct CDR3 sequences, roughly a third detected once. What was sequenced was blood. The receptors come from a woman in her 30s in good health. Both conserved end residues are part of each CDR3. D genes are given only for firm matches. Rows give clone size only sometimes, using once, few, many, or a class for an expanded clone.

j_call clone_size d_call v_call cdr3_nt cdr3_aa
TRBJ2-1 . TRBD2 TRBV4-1 TGCGCCAGCAGCCAAGCCCGAGGGACTAGCGGACTCAATGAGCAGTTCTTC CASSQARGTSGLNEQFF
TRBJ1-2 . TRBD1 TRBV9 TGTGCCAGCAGCAGGGGGCAGGAACACTATGGCTACACCTTC CASSRGQEHYGYTF
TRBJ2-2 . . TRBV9 TGTGCCAGCAGCGCACCTCCCGGGACCCCAAACACCGGGGAGCTGTTTTTT CASSAPPGTPNTGELFF
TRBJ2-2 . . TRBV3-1 TGTGCCAGCAGCCAAACCACCAGGGGGGGCACCGGGGAGCTGTTTTTT CASSQTTRGGTGELFF
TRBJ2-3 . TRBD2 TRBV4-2 TGTGCCAGCAGCCAAGACACTCCGGGACTAGCGGGAGATACGCAGTATTTT CASSQDTPGLAGDTQYF
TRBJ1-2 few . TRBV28 TGTGCCAGCAGTAGGTCTCCGGGGACTAACTATGGCTACACCTTC CASSRSPGTNYGYTF
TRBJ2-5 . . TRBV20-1 TGCAGTACAACGAGCAGGGGTGTGGAGAAGACCCAGTACTTC CSTTSRGVEKTQYF
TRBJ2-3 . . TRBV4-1 TGCGCCAGCAGCCAGGCCGGGTTTTGGTGGGCAGATACGCAGTATTTT CASSQAGFWWADTQYF
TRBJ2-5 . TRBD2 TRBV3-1 TGTGCCAGCAGCCAGCAACAGACTAGCGGGAGGACCGGGACCCAGTACTTC CASSQQQTSGRTGTQYF
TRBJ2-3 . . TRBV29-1 TGCAGCGTTGAAGCTCCTTTGGACGACACAGATACGCAGTATTTT CSVEAPLDDTDTQYF
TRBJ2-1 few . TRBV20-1 TGCAGTGCTAGAGTGGTTAGCTGCAATGAGCAGTTCTTC CSARVVSCNEQFF
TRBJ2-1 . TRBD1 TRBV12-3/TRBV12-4 TGTGCCAGCAGATTGACAGGGCCGGCGCAGTTCTTC CASRLTGPAQFF
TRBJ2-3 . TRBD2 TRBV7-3 TGTGCCAGCAGCCCGAGGGGAGGGATGCCGGATACGCAGTATTTT CASSPRGGMPDTQYF
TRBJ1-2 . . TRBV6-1 TGTGCCAGCAGTGAAGAAGGGGGGAAGGCCAATAACTATGGCTACACCTTC CASSEEGGKANNYGYTF
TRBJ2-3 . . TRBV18 TGTGCCAGCTCACAAATGTCTAGCGGCACAGATACGCAGTATTTT CASSQMSSGTDTQYF
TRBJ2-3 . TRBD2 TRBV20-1 TGCAGTGCTGGGAGGCGGGGGGAAGATACGCAGTATTTT CSAGRRGEDTQYF
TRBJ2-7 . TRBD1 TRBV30 TGTGCCTGGAGTGCCGGGGGAACAGGGGGACAATATGGCTACGAGCAGTACTTC CAWSAGGTGGQYGYEQYF
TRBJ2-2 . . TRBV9 TGTGCCAGCAGCGGCCGGGATTACACCGGGGAGCTGTTTTTT CASSGRDYTGELFF
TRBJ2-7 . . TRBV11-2 TGTGCCAGCAGCTTAGGATGGGAACGCCACGAGCAGTACTTC CASSLGWERHEQYF
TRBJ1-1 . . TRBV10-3 TGTGCCATCAGTGAGTCGTCGACGGGGACTGAAGCTTTCTTT CAISESSTGTEAFF
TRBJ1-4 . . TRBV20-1 TGCAGTGCTAGAGTCGGGACTCGAACTAATGAAAAACTGTTTTTT CSARVGTRTNEKLFF